This T cell receptor beta chain derives from a study of cytotoxic CD8 clonotypes in ibrutinib-treated CLL. Study context: With a range of 6 to 36, the median treatment time before response samples were taken was 12 to 13 months.

Data came from immunoSEQ multiplex PCR; TCRdb stores just in-frame clones and leaves some out. This table has over 150,000 clones, roughly 72% appearing once. The germline CDR1 and CDR2 sequences are MNHEY and SMNVEV (reference sequence). This CDR3 comprises 15 residues. The V end was cut by 6 bases, the J end by 7 bases, with 19 bases between. The sequence derives from a human donor with chronic lymphocytic leukemia. The chain links TRBV27 to TRBJ2-1, with D possibly TRBD2 on 7 matching bases. The specimen comprised PBMCs, sampled after 24 months of ibrutinib treatment. The CDR3 loop reads CASSPLGGGRNEQFF. The CDR3 DNA follows: TGTGCCAGCAGCCCTCTAGGGGGGGGACGGAATGAGCAGTTCTTC.